This is a list of T cell receptor beta chains from one sample in a study of beta chain features in type 1 diabetes. The table came from immunoSEQ multiplex PCR; TCRdb's copy has only in-frame clones and leaves some out. The top ten hold about 0.48% of the sample, which has tens of thousands of clones, under 35% seen once. The sample taken for sequencing was stem cell memory CD4+ T cells from blood. Every receptor here comes from a woman aged 18-35 years in good health. Both conserved end residues are part of each CDR3. Fields, in order: D gene, J gene, clone size, V gene, CDR3 DNA, CDR3 protein. A D gene is named only where the DNA matches it firmly. Rows may omit the clone size; those that give it use once, few, many or a size class.

>TRBD1|TRBJ2-7|few|TRBV5-4
TGTGCCAGCAGCTTACCGGGACAGGGGGCCTACGAGCAGTACTTC
CASSLPGQGAYEQYF
>.|TRBJ2-7|.|TRBV18
TGTGCCAGCTCACCAGGGGCCAGGACCTACGAGCAGTACTTC
CASSPGARTYEQYF
>TRBD2|TRBJ2-1|.|TRBV7-3
TGTGCCAGCAGCCAAGGACTAGCGGGGGGGGTTGGTGAGCAGTTCTTC
CASSQGLAGGVGEQFF
>.|TRBJ1-1|.|TRBV7-9
TGTGCCAGCAGCCCGCGAAACACTGAAGCTTTCTTT
CASSPRNTEAFF
>TRBD1|TRBJ2-1|.|TRBV9
TGTGCCAGCAGCGTACGGTGGACAGGGGGTTCCTACAATGAGCAGTTCTTC
CASSVRWTGGSYNEQFF
>.|TRBJ2-2|many|TRBV29-1
TGCAGTGCGAGCGGGCCTCCGGCCGGGGAGCTGTTTTTT
CSASGPPAGELFF
>TRBD2|TRBJ2-1|.|TRBV5-5
TGTGCCAGCAGCTTGAGCGGGAGAGGATTCAATGAGCAGTTCTTC
CASSLSGRGFNEQFF
>TRBD1|TRBJ1-3|.|TRBV27
TGTGCCAGCAGTTTCGGACAGGGGGTTGGAAACACCATATATTTT
CASSFGQGVGNTIYF
>.|TRBJ1-3|.|TRBV10-3
TGTGCCATCAGTGAGTCGACAGGAAGAAACACCATATATTTT
CAISESTGRNTIYF
>TRBD2|TRBJ2-7|.|TRBV4-1
TGCGCCAGCAGCCAAGGTTTTAGCGGGAGCAAATACGAGCAGTACTTC
CASSQGFSGSKYEQYF
>.|TRBJ1-6|.|TRBV18
TGTGCCAGCGCCACTGCGGAGGACTCACCCCTCCACTTT
CASATAEDSPLHF
>TRBD2|TRBJ2-5|.|TRBV5-1
TGCGCCAGCAGCGAGGGACTAGCGGGAATAGAGACCCAGTACTTC
CASSEGLAGIETQYF
>.|TRBJ2-5|.|TRBV5-4
TGTGCCAGCAGCTTGGATGGGACTGAAGAGACCCAGTACTTC
CASSLDGTEETQYF
>TRBD1|TRBJ1-1|.|TRBV10-3
TGTGCCATCAGGGGACAGGGTCCTGAAGCTTTCTTT
CAIRGQGPEAFF
>.|TRBJ2-2|.|TRBV4-3
TGCGCCAGCAGCCAAGATGTGGCTCCCGGGGAGCTGTTTTTT
CASSQDVAPGELFF
>TRBD2|TRBJ2-2|.|TRBV19
TGTGCCAGTAGATCCCCTAGCGGGAGGGATACCGGGGAGCTGTTTTTT
CASRSPSGRDTGELFF
>.|TRBJ2-7|.|TRBV10-3
TGTGCCACAACAGGGTACTCCAACGAGCAGTACTTC
CATTGYSNEQYF
>.|TRBJ2-7|.|TRBV6-4
TGTGCCAGCAGTGACAACGGAGTTAGGCACGAGCAGTACTTC
CASSDNGVRHEQYF
>.|TRBJ1-2|.|TRBV5-1
TGCGCCAGCAGCTCGGGAGGGGTCCCTGGGCATGGCTACACCTTC
CASSSGGVPGHGYTF
>.|TRBJ2-3|.|TRBV10-3
TGTGCCACCAAGAGGGCCACAGATACGCAGTATTTT
CATKRATDTQYF
>.|TRBJ1-5|.|TRBV19
TGTGCCAGTATGGACGGGAAGGGACAGCCCCAGCATTTT
CASMDGKGQPQHF
>TRBD2|TRBJ2-1|.|TRBV9
TGTGCCAGCAGCGTAGGGACTAGCGGGAGGGGGTCCTACAATGAGCAGTTCTTC
CASSVGTSGRGSYNEQFF
>TRBD2|TRBJ2-2|.|TRBV10-3
TGTGCCACCAGGACCACGGGGGGGGCTACGGGCACCGGGGAGCTGTTTTTT
CATRTTGGATGTGELFF
>.|TRBJ2-5|.|TRBV7-6
TGTGCCAGCAGCCCCTTCGAGACCCAGTACTTC
CASSPFETQYF
>TRBD1|TRBJ1-5|few|TRBV5-4
TGTGCCAGCAGCTTGGGACAGGGTGTAGATCAGCCCCAGCATTTT
CASSLGQGVDQPQHF
>.|TRBJ1-2|many|TRBV14
TGTGCCAGCAGCCTCGGACAGAACTATGGCTACACCTTC
CASSLGQNYGYTF
>.|TRBJ2-7|few|TRBV9
TGTGCCAGCAGCGCCGGGACTCTGGACGCGCAGTACTTC
CASSAGTLDAQYF
>.|TRBJ2-3|few|TRBV5-1
TGCGCCAGCAGCTTGGCTGGCGGGGAGGATACGCAGTATTTT
CASSLAGGEDTQYF
>TRBD2|TRBJ2-5|.|TRBV7-6
TGTGCCAGCAGCTTAGTAGCCCTAGCGGGGGTTCAAGAGACCCAGTACTTC
CASSLVALAGVQETQYF
>.|TRBJ2-3|.|TRBV6-5
TGTGCCAGCAGCCGAGGGGGGGCCACAGATACGCAGTATTTT
CASSRGGATDTQYF
>.|TRBJ1-2|few|TRBV10-3
TGTGCCATCAGTACTTATCTCGGACAGACTGGCTACACCTTC
CAISTYLGQTGYTF
>.|TRBJ2-2|.|TRBV19
TGTGCCAGTGCAACAGGGAAGGGGACCGGGGAGCTGTTTTTT
CASATGKGTGELFF
>.|TRBJ2-3|.|TRBV6-6
TGTGCCAGCAGCCCAGCCCCTGGGGAGACGCAGTATTTT
CASSPAPGETQYF
>.|TRBJ2-3|few|TRBV5-1
TGCGCCAGCAGCGACAGCTTCACAGATACGCAGTATTTT
CASSDSFTDTQYF
>TRBD1|TRBJ1-2|few|TRBV2
TGTGCCAGCAGCCTGGACAGGGATCGCTATGGCTACACCTTC
CASSLDRDRYGYTF
>TRBD1|TRBJ2-1|.|TRBV5-1
TGCGCCAGCAGCTTGCAGACAGGGAATGAGCAGTTCTTC
CASSLQTGNEQFF
>.|TRBJ1-2|.|TRBV6-5
TGTGCCAGCAGTCCTGGGGAGTACTATGGCTACACCTTC
CASSPGEYYGYTF
>TRBD1|TRBJ1-4|.|TRBV5-1
TGCGCCAGCAGCAGGGGACAGACAAATGAAAAACTGTTTTTT
CASSRGQTNEKLFF
>.|TRBJ1-4|few|TRBV6-1
TGTGCCAGCGTTTTGTCGGGGAGTGAAAAACTGTTTTTT
CASVLSGSEKLFF
>.|TRBJ2-5|few|TRBV14
TGTGCCAGCAGCCGGCGGGTCCAAGAGACCCAGTACTTC
CASSRRVQETQYF
>TRBD2|TRBJ2-5|few|TRBV7-2
TGTGCCAGCAGCTATCGACTAGCGGGGGGGCGGGAGACCCAGTACTTC
CASSYRLAGGRETQYF
>.|TRBJ2-6|few|TRBV19
TGTGCCAGTAGTCCCCTTTCTTCTGGGGCCAACGTCCTGACTTTC
CASSPLSSGANVLTF
>.|TRBJ1-5|.|TRBV5-1
TGCGCCAGCAGCTTGGGGGCGGGAGACAATCAGCCCCAGCATTTT
CASSLGAGDNQPQHF
>.|TRBJ1-4|.|TRBV7-9
TGTGCCAGCATCCTAGATGGAACTAATGAAAAACTGTTTTTT
CASILDGTNEKLFF
>TRBD1|TRBJ2-4|.|TRBV10-3
TGTGCCATCAGTGAAGTGCAGGGGGCTGGGGGAGACATTCAGTACTTC
CAISEVQGAGGDIQYF
>TRBD1|TRBJ2-1|.|TRBV29-1
TGCAGCGTCGACGGGACAGGGGGGTTTGGGGAGCAGTTCTTC
CSVDGTGGFGEQFF
>.|TRBJ1-2|.|TRBV5-6
TGTGCCAGCAGCTTGGGTCGCGGACAGCCTCACTATGGCTACACCTTC
CASSLGRGQPHYGYTF
>TRBD2|TRBJ2-7|.|TRBV5-6
TGTGCCAGCAGCTTGACTAGCGGGGGGGTAGATTACGAGCAGTACTTC
CASSLTSGGVDYEQYF
>TRBD1|TRBJ2-5|.|TRBV5-8
TGTGCCAGCAGCCCGGGGACAGGTCCCCTGGGGCAAGAGACCCAGTACTTC
CASSPGTGPLGQETQYF
>TRBD2|TRBJ2-7|.|TRBV19
TGTGCCAGTTGCCACCCTCTTCGGGGGGTCCGCCGGGAGATTTACGAGCAGTACTTC
CASCHPLRGVRREIYEQYF
>TRBD1|TRBJ1-1|.|TRBV30
TGTGCCTGGGTGAGGGGGCACACTGAAGCTTTCTTT
CAWVRGHTEAFF